This TCR beta chain stems from a study of Ad26.COV2.S vaccination and SARS-CoV-2 variants. Across the whole study: The vaccine Ad26.COV2.S was put into the muscle once, or twice with 56 days between.

Study-wide results and caveats: In vaccinated individuals, spike-specific CD8+ and CD4+ T cell responses reportedly displayed substantial breadth. Vaccinees and placebo recipients showed similar non-spike TCR breadth.

TCRdb's table, derived via immunoSEQ multiplex PCR, lists solely in-frame clones and lacks some. The sample lists 350,000 to 400,000 clones; 89% were seen once. In the case of this clone: Its cognate antigen is unknown.

From germline, CDR1 is DFQATT and CDR2 SNEGSKA (reference sequence). Germline trimming cut 3 bases from V and 2 bases from J; bases unmatched to any gene: 7. This CDR3 has 15 amino acids. Treatment in this sample: about 20 received Ad26.COV2.S at low or high dose, single or two shots; five or six received placebo; per-sample allocation not given. On day 63 after the first injection, vaccine and placebo recipients gave samples. Boston provided a donor who was an adult aged 18-55 years. The chain recombines TRBV20-1 with TRBJ2-3; TRBD1 agrees at 8 bases. This sample comprised peripheral blood, obtained in a trial of Ad26.COV2.S vaccine versus placebo. This clonotype was obtained from a person aged 18-65 years who received the Ad26.COV2.S COVID-19 vaccine or a placebo. CDR3 in amino acids: CSASEGQGNTDTQYF. The CDR3 coding sequence is TGCAGTGCTAGTGAAGGACAGGGAAACACAGATACGCAGTATTTT.